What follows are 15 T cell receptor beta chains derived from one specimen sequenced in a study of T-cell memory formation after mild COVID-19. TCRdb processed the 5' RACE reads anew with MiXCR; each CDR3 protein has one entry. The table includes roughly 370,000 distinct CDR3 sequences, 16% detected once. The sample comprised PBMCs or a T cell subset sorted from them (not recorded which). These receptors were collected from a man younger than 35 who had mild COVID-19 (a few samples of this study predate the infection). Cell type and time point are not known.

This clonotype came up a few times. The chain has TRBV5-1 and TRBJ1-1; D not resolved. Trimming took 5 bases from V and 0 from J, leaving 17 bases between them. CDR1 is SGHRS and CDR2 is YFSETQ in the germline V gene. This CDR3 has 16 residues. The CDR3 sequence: CASSSSGRGLNTEAFF. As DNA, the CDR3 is TGCGCCAGCAGTTCCTCCGGGCGAGGGCTGAACACTGAAGCTTTCTTT.

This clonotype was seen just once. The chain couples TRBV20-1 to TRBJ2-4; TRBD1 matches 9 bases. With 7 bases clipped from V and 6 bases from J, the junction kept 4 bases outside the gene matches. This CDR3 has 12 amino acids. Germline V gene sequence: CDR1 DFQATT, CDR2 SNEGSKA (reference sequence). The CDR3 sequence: CSGRDRVNIQYF. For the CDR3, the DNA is TGCAGTGGCCGGGACAGGGTAAACATTCAGTACTTC.

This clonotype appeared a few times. The CDR3 sequence is CAAGGRDEQFF. In DNA form, the CDR3 reads TGTGCCGCGGGGGGCCGGGATGAGCAGTTCTTC. The chain employs TRBV12-3 or TRBV12-4 and TRBJ2-1; the match to TRBD2 covers 8 bases. The CDR3 has 11 amino acids. The V segment lost 11 bases and the J segment 8 bases; nucleotides outside the gene matches: 5.

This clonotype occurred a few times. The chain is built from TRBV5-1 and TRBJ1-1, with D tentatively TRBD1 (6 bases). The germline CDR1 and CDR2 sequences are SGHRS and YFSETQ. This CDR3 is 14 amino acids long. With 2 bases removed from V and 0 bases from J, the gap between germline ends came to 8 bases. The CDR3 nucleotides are TGCGCCAGCAGCTTCAGGGGAATGAACACTGAAGCTTTCTTT. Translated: CASSFRGMNTEAFF.

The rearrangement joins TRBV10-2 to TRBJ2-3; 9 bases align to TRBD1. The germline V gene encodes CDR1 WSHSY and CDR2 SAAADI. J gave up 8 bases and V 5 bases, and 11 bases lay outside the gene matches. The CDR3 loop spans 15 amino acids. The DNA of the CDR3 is TGCGCCAGCAGTAAGGGACAGGGACAGTCGAGTACGCAGTATTTT. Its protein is CASSKGQGQSSTQYF.

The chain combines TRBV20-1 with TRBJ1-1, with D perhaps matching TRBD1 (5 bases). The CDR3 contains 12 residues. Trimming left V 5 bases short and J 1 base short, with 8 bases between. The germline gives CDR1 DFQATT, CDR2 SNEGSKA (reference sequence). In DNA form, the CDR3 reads TGCAGTGCTCGAAGGGGGAACACTGAAGCTTTCTTT. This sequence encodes CSARRGNTEAFF.

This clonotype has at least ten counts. CDR3 loop: CASSQGQGYEQYF. For the CDR3, the DNA is TGTGCCAGCAGCCAGGGACAGGGTTACGAGCAGTACTTC. This sequence joins TRBV12-3 or TRBV12-4 and TRBJ2-7, with 9 bases fitting TRBD1. The CDR3 totals 13 residues. Unmatched junction bases numbered 4, after V lost 6 bases and J lost 4 bases.

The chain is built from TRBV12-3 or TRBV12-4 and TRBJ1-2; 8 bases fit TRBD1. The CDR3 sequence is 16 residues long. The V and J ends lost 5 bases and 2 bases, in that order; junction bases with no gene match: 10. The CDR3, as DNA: TGTGCCAGCAGTCTAACCGGGACAGGAGAGAACTATGGCTACACCTTC. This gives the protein CASSLTGTGENYGYTF.

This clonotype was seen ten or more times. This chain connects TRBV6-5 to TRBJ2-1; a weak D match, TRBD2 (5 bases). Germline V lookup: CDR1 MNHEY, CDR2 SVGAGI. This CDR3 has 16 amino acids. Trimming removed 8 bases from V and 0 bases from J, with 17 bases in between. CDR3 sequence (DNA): TGTGCCAGCGGCCATAGGTCTGGGAGCTCCTACAATGAGCAGTTCTTC. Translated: CASGHRSGSSYNEQFF.

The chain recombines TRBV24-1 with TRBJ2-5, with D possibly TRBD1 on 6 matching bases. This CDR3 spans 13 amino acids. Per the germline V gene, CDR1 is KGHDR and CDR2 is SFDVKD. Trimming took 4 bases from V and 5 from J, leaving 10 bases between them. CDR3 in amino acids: CATSEAGEETQYF. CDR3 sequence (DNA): TGTGCCACCAGTGAGGCAGGGGAGGAGACCCAGTACTTC.

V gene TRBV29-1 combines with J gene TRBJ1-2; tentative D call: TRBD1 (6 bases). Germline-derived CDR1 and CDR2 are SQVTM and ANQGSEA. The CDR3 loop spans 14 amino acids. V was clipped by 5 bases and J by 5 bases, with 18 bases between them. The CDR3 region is CSVWAGLGAYGYTF. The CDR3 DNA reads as TGCAGCGTTTGGGCGGGCTTGGGGGCTTATGGCTACACCTTC.

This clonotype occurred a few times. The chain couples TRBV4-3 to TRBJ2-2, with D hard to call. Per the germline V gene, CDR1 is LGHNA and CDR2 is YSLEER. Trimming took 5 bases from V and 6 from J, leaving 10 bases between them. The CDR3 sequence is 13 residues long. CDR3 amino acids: CASSFRIAGELFF. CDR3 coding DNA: TGCGCCAGCAGCTTCCGGATTGCCGGGGAGCTGTTTTTT.

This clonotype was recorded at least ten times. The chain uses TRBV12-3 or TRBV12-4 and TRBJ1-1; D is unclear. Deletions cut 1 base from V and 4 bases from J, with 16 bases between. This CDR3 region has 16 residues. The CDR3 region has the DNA TGTGCCAGCAGTTTAGTTATCGGCAGCCGAGGCACTGAAGCTTTCTTT. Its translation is CASSLVIGSRGTEAFF.

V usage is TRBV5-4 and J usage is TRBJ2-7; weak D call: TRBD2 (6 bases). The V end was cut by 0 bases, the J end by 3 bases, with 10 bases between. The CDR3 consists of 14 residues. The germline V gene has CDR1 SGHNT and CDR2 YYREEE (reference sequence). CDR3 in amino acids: CASSLEGGDYEQYF. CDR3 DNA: TGTGCCAGCAGCTTGGAGGGAGGTGACTACGAGCAGTACTTC.

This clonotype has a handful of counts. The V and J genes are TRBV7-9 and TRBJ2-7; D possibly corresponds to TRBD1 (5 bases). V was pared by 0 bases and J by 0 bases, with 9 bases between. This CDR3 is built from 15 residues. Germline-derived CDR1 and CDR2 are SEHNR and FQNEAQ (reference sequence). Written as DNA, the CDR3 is TGTGCCAGCAGCTTAGCAGGGGCAACCTCCTACGAGCAGTACTTC. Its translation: CASSLAGATSYEQYF.